This passage covers 31 T cell receptor beta chains from one sample sequenced in a study of molecular identifiers for immune sequencing clone quantification. Via MiXCR, TCRdb re-called the PCR reads, giving one row per CDR3 protein. The sample has about 510,000 distinct CDR3 sequences; 20% to 25% are singletons. Sequencing used naive CD8+ T cells from blood, with Jurkat cell RNA spiked in. The sample's subset: FACS-sorted CD8+CD4-CCR7+CD45RA+ naive T cells. These receptors were collected from a human donor in good health. Some libraries in this study had Jurkat cell RNA spiked in.

This clonotype has a handful of counts. V is TRBV5-3 and J is TRBJ2-3; 9 nucleotides match TRBD2. TRBV5-3 belongs to the ORF category, with a function that is uncertain. V trimming: 8 bases; J trimming: 6 bases; junction bases outside the gene matches: 10. This CDR3 spans 14 amino acids. This chain's CDR3 is CASSGGISGDTQYF. DNA of the CDR3: TGTGCCAGCAGCGGGGGGATTTCGGGTGATACGCAGTATTTT.

At least ten counts were recorded for this clonotype. J is TRBJ2-3 and V is TRBV7-9; D ambiguous. This CDR3 has 13 residues. The V end was cut by 2 bases, the J end by 4 bases, with 7 bases between. Germline V lookup: CDR1 SEHNR, CDR2 FQNEAQ (reference sequence). This CDR3 reads CASSLPASDTQYF. The CDR3 nucleotides read TGTGCCAGCAGCTTACCAGCCTCAGATACGCAGTATTTT.

This clonotype was found many times. The chain couples TRBV12-3 or TRBV12-4 to TRBJ2-4; D not resolved. Trimming removed 7 bases at V and 7 bases at J, with 14 bases between. This CDR3 is 13 amino acids long. CDR3 region: CASTHPTVNIQYF. The CDR3 coding sequence is TGTGCCAGCACCCACCCCACAGTTAACATTCAGTACTTC.

This clonotype occurred many times. The DNA for the CDR3 is TGTGCCAGCAGTCGTGGGACAGGGATACAGCCCCAGCATTTT. Translating it yields CASSRGTGIQPQHF. This chain links TRBV6-2 or TRBV6-3 with TRBJ1-5; 9 bases match TRBD1. Germline V gene data show CDR1 as MNHEY and CDR2 as SVGEGT. This CDR3 comprises 14 residues. With V trimmed by 5 bases and J by 7 bases, 6 bases remained unmatched.

The rearrangement uses TRBV20-1 and TRBJ2-2, with TRBD2 matching over 7 bases. CDR1 and CDR2 from the germline V gene are DFQATT and SNEGSKA (reference sequence). The CDR3 length is 17 residues. The ends lost 5 bases at V and 3 bases at J; junction bases unmatched: 15. CDR3 nucleotides: TGCAGTGCTCGGCAGCTAGCGGAGGGCGTGGACACCGGGGAGCTGTTTTTT. It is translated as CSARQLAEGVDTGELFF.

This clonotype was counted many times. The chain employs TRBV19 and TRBJ1-5; 8 bases match TRBD1. The CDR3 is 15 residues long. V dropped 3 bases and J dropped 6; count of bases not matched to a gene: 7. The germline V gene encodes CDR1 LNHDA and CDR2 SQIVND (reference sequence). DNA of the CDR3: TGTGCCAGTAGTATTGGTGCAGGGGGCCCTCAGCCCCAGCATTTT. Translated: CASSIGAGGPQPQHF.

The table lists this clonotype with many counts. J is TRBJ1-1 and V is TRBV10-2, with TRBD1 as a possible D gene (5 bases). CDR1 and CDR2 from the germline V gene are WSHSY and SAAADI. CDR3 length equals 14 residues. Trimming took off 4 bases at V and 1 base at J, with 10 bases between the two ends. CDR3 sequence: CASSVSQANTEAFF. The CDR3 DNA reads TGCGCCAGCAGTGTTTCACAGGCGAACACTGAAGCTTTCTTT.

Points on this clonotype: A much bigger clone sits one base away, suggesting this may be a read error. In DNA form, the CDR3 reads TGTGCCAGTAGTATCGGATGGATTGGGGCCAACGTCCTGACTTTC. This translates into CASSIGWIGANVLTF. The chain combines TRBV19 with TRBJ2-6; the D is unclear. The CDR3 extends over 15 amino acids. The V end lost 3 bases, the J end lost 3 bases, and 9 bases lay between the germline ends. CDR1 and CDR2 from the germline V gene are LNHDA and SQIVND (reference sequence).

Details on this clonotype: It may be a read error: a sequence one base away is much more abundant. The V call is TRBV5-6, the J call TRBJ2-7; no reliable D call. Germline CDR1 and CDR2: SGHDT and YYEEEE. This CDR3 contains 14 residues. As DNA, the CDR3 is TGTGCCTGCAGCTTGGAGAGGAGCTCCTACGAGCAGTACTTC. This codes for CACSLERSSYEQYF.

This clonotype was observed a handful of times. The chain recombines TRBV30 with TRBJ1-2, with D uncertain. Germline lookup yields CDR1 GTSNPN and CDR2 SVGIG (reference sequence). Trimming pared 4 bases from V and 1 base from J, leaving 13 bases between. The CDR3 covers 14 residues. The CDR3 loop is CAWTHGSFNYGYTF. The CDR3 DNA reads TGTGCCTGGACACATGGATCCTTTAACTATGGCTACACCTTC.

The chain couples TRBV20-1 to TRBJ1-2; no clear D gene. The germline V gene encodes CDR1 DFQATT and CDR2 SNEGSKA (reference sequence). This CDR3 comprises 13 residues. With 6 bases removed from V and 1 base from J, the gap between germline ends came to 12 bases. The CDR3 is CSARPPNNYGYTF. The DNA for the CDR3 is TGCAGTGCCCGACCCCCGAATAACTATGGCTACACCTTC.

In this sample, this clonotype turned up many times. This chain joins TRBV19 and TRBJ1-5; D may be TRBD1 (6 bases). The CDR3 sequence is 14 residues long. In germline, CDR1 is LNHDA, CDR2 SQIVND (reference sequence). V shed 7 bases and J shed 0 bases, with 10 bases lying between them. CDR3 amino acids: CASIDRYSNQPQHF. In DNA form, the CDR3 reads TGTGCCAGTATCGACAGGTATAGCAATCAGCCCCAGCATTTT. Variable domain in full (rest from reference TRBV19 and TRBJ1-5): DGGITQSPKYLFRKEGQNVTLSCEQNLNHDAMYWYRQDPGQGLRLIYYSQIVNDFQKGDIAEGYSVSREKKESFPLTVTSAQKNPTAFYLCASIDRYSNQPQHFGDGTRLSIL.

As to this clonotype: A read error may account for a junction end that differs from germline. This chain connects TRBV6-2 or TRBV6-3 to TRBJ2-2; D may be TRBD1 or TRBD2 (5 bases each). The germline V gene has CDR1 MNHEY and CDR2 SVGEGT. The CDR3 extends over 14 amino acids. This CDR3 reads CASSTDIITGEPFF. Here the CDR3 DNA reads TGTGCCAGCAGTACGGACATTATCACCGGGGAGCCGTTTTTT.

V usage is TRBV6-4 and J usage is TRBJ1-5; 12 bases align to TRBD1. CDR1 and CDR2 (germline): MRHNA, SNTAGT. This CDR3 has 18 amino acids. Trimming at V came to 6 bases and at J to 3 bases, leaving 12 bases not matched to a gene. The CDR3 region has the DNA TGTGCCAGCAGGGACCGGGACAGGGGGCTCGAGGACAATCAGCCCCAGCATTTT. It encodes CASRDRDRGLEDNQPQHF.

On this clonotype itself: A much larger clone is a single base away; this may be a read error. This chain connects TRBV28 to TRBJ2-1; the D gene is possibly TRBD2 (6 bases). The end of the DNA fits TRBJ2-5 better, so the J call may be wrong. Germline CDR1 is MDHEN and CDR2 is SYDVKM. The CDR3 extends over 13 amino acids. The CDR3 DNA is TGTGCCAGCAGAGATAGCGGCCTAGAGACCCAGTACTTC. Its protein is CASRDSGLETQYF.

Of note for this clonotype: A much more abundant neighbour one base away suggests this may be a read error. The genes are TRBV12-3 or TRBV12-4 and TRBJ2-2; TRBD1 matches at 8 bases. This CDR3 spans 17 amino acids. After removal of 4 bases from V and 6 bases from J, the junction contained 13 bases not matched to a gene. The CDR3 sequence is CASSSNDRGADAGELFF. The CDR3 region has the DNA TGTGCCAGCAGTTCAAACGACAGGGGAGCGGACGCCGGGGAGCTGTTTTTT.

This clonotype appeared many times. The CDR3 region has the DNA TGCAGTGCAAGACTAGCGGGGGGTAGTACAGATACGCAGTATTTT. Protein sequence: CSARLAGGSTDTQYF. V gene TRBV20-1 combines with J gene TRBJ2-3, with 13 bases that match TRBD2. Losses at the gene ends were 6 bases for V and 3 bases for J; bases not matched to a gene: 6. The CDR3 consists of 15 residues. In germline, CDR1 is DFQATT, CDR2 SNEGSKA (reference sequence).

This clonotype was counted ten times or more. V gene TRBV2 combines with J gene TRBJ1-2; D unresolved. This CDR3 spans 14 amino acids. Germline loops: CDR1 SNHLY, CDR2 FYNNEI. V lost 3 bases to trimming and J lost 3 bases, with 11 bases between them. CDR3 DNA sequence: TGTGCCAGCAGTGATGGAACAGACTACTATGGCTACACCTTC. Protein product: CASSDGTDYYGYTF.

The chain recombines TRBV5-5 with TRBJ2-7, with 7 bases aligning to TRBD1. CDR1 and CDR2 from the germline V gene are SGHKS and YYEKEE (reference sequence). This CDR3 contains 16 residues. V lost 4 bases to trimming and J lost 3 bases; unmatched junction nucleotides: 13. CDR3 loop: CASSADRSSIGYEQYF. The CDR3, as DNA: TGTGCCAGCAGCGCGGACAGGAGCTCTATTGGCTACGAGCAGTACTTC. The complete variable domain, with remaining parts taken from reference TRBV5-5 and TRBJ2-7, reads DAGVTQSPTHLIKTRGQQVTLRCSPISGHKSVSWYQQVLGQGPQFIFQYYEKEERGRGNFPDRFSARQFPNYSSELNVNALLLGDSALYLCASSADRSSIGYEQYFGPGTRLTVT.

The V call is TRBV10-3, the J call TRBJ2-1; 11 positions match TRBD2. The CDR3 loop spans 16 amino acids. Germline CDR1 and CDR2: ENHRY and SYGVKD. The junction had 8 bases not matched to a gene; V was cut back by 4 bases and J by 6 bases. For the CDR3, the DNA is TGTGCCATCAGTGCCATGACTAGCGGGGAGAGCAATGAGCAGTTCTTC. Protein: CAISAMTSGESNEQFF.

The chain is built from TRBV9 and TRBJ2-3; D gene uncertain. Trimming removed 2 bases from V and 6 bases from J, with 4 bases in between. Germline lookup yields CDR1 SGDLS and CDR2 YYNGEE. This CDR3 has 11 residues. Here the CDR3 DNA reads TGTGCCAGCAGCGTGGATGATACGCAGTATTTT. This sequence encodes CASSVDDTQYF.

This rearrangement joins TRBV12-3 or TRBV12-4 to TRBJ2-1, with 7 bases that match TRBD1. The CDR3 is 15 amino acids. V trimming: 5 bases; J trimming: 9 bases; junction bases outside the gene matches: 13. CDR3: CASSKVGTVRAEQFF. The CDR3 nucleotides are TGTGCCAGCAGTAAAGTGGGGACAGTTCGGGCTGAGCAGTTCTTC.

This clonotype was recorded many times. Here the CDR3 DNA reads TGTGCCAGCAGCTTAGAAGCCGCAGGAGAGACCCAGTACTTC. This translates into CASSLEAAGETQYF. The chain couples TRBV7-6 to TRBJ2-5; D gene unclear. Trimming took 1 base from V and 4 from J, leaving 10 bases between them. Germline V lookup: CDR1 SGHVS, CDR2 FNYEAQ. This CDR3 has 14 amino acids.

This sequence joins TRBV5-1 and TRBJ2-7, with 10 bases that match TRBD2. Trimming cost V 6 bases and J 2 bases; bases outside gene matches: 8. Germline V lookup: CDR1 SGHRS, CDR2 YFSETQ. CDR3 length: 15 amino acids. CDR3 sequence (DNA): TGCGCCAGCACCTGGAGAGCGGGAGGGACCTACGAGCAGTACTTC. This gives the protein CASTWRAGGTYEQYF. The whole variable domain, filled in from reference TRBV5-1 and TRBJ2-7, reads KAGVTQTPRYLIKTRGQQVTLSCSPISGHRSVSWYQQTPGQGLQFLFEYFSETQRNKGNFPGRFSGRQFSNSRSEMNVSTLELGDSALYLCASTWRAGGTYEQYFGPGTRLTVT.

This clonotype was detected a few times. The gene calls are TRBV6-7 and TRBJ1-5, with 8 positions matching TRBD1. TRBV6-7 is reported as an ORF; its role is uncertain. Trimming removed 6 bases from V and 2 bases from J; junction bases left unmatched: 9. This CDR3 spans 16 amino acids. The CDR3 bases are TGTGCCAGCAGCAACTTTGACAGGGGCGGCAATCAGCCCCAGCATTTT. It specifies CASSNFDRGGNQPQHF.

The sample holds a few counts of this clonotype. The gene calls are TRBV2 and TRBJ1-5; possibly TRBD1 for D (6 bases). The CDR3 has 16 amino acids. V dropped 5 bases and J dropped 0 bases, with 14 bases sitting between them. CDR1 is SNHLY and CDR2 is FYNNEI in the germline V gene. In nucleotides, the CDR3 is TGTGCCAGCAGTCCCTGGGGGGCCAGTAGCAATCAGCCCCAGCATTTT. This translates into CASSPWGASSNQPQHF. The complete variable domain, with remaining parts taken from reference TRBV2 and TRBJ1-5, reads EPEVTQTPSHQVTQMGQEVILRCVPISNHLYFYWYRQILGQKVEFLVSFYNNEISEKSEIFDDQFSVERPDGSNFTLKIRSTKLEDSAMYFCASSPWGASSNQPQHFGDGTRLSIL.

This clonotype came up a few times. The chain joins TRBV19 to TRBJ2-2; perhaps TRBD2 as D (6 bases). Germline V gene lookup returns CDR1 LNHDA and CDR2 SQIVND (reference sequence). V shed 7 bases and J shed 2 bases, with 17 bases lying between them. This CDR3 spans 16 amino acids. CDR3: CASTYLGGANTGELFF. CDR3 bases: TGTGCCAGTACCTATCTGGGGGGAGCTAACACCGGGGAGCTGTTTTTT. Together with reference TRBV19 and TRBJ2-2, the CDR3 gives the full variable domain: DGGITQSPKYLFRKEGQNVTLSCEQNLNHDAMYWYRQDPGQGLRLIYYSQIVNDFQKGDIAEGYSVSREKKESFPLTVTSAQKNPTAFYLCASTYLGGANTGELFFGEGSRLTVL.

The chain combines TRBV19 with TRBJ1-4, with no clear D. This CDR3 spans 16 amino acids. The V gene lost 3 bases and the J gene lost 0 bases, with 11 bases spanning the gap. The germline V gene has CDR1 LNHDA and CDR2 SQIVND (reference sequence). The DNA of the CDR3 is TGTGCCAGTAGTATCTCACAGATTGCAACTAATGAAAAACTGTTTTTT. Protein: CASSISQIATNEKLFF.

This clonotype has only a few counts. The chain links TRBV24-1 to TRBJ2-7; D gene ambiguous. The CDR3 has 16 residues. The germline gives CDR1 KGHDR, CDR2 SFDVKD. Trimming left V 3 bases short and J 0 bases short, with 14 bases between. In DNA, the CDR3 is TGTGCCACCAGTGATCGCCCGACGATGAGCTCCTACGAGCAGTACTTC. Translating it yields CATSDRPTMSSYEQYF.

This clonotype came up a few times. The rearrangement uses TRBV2 and TRBJ1-5, with 7 bases matching TRBD1. Germline CDR1 and CDR2: SNHLY and FYNNEI. V shed 6 bases and J 0 bases; nucleotides not matched to a gene: 5. The CDR3 has 15 residues. The CDR3 reads CASRGQIDSNQPQHF. The CDR3, as DNA: TGTGCCAGCAGGGGACAGATTGATAGCAATCAGCCCCAGCATTTT.

This clonotype was counted only a few times. The V and J genes are TRBV30 and TRBJ2-1, with D possibly being TRBD1 or TRBD2 (6 bases each). Germline values: CDR1 GTSNPN, CDR2 SVGIG (reference sequence). Deletions cut 2 bases from V and 10 bases from J, with 15 bases between. The CDR3 is made up of 13 amino acids. The CDR3 spells CAWSPRGLGEQFF. CDR3 nucleotides: TGTGCCTGGAGTCCACGGGGGCTAGGGGAGCAGTTCTTC.